This TCR beta chain was identified during a study of metastatic and nonmetastatic thyroid tumors (dated by TCRdb to 2018 to 2021). In the study overall: For patients with malignant and with benign thyroid disease, the researchers compared repertoires between peripheral blood samples and tumor or nodule tissue samples. Study-wide findings and limitations: In both blood and tumor samples, TCR beta diversity was reported to be significantly higher in malignant tumors than in benign nodules.

Before undergoing thyroid surgery, none of the patients had been given any kind of treatment. Using T-cell receptor beta sequencing, the study looked back at clinical samples from patients collected from about 2011 to 2018. Library preparation used PCR. The run used an Illumina HiSeq 4000. High-throughput sequencing was used to profile the TCR beta-chain CDR3 region of every patient. As for how the authors treated the data: The researchers built a classifier to tell apart papillary thyroid cancer patients with distant metastasis, based on CDR3 differences among clinicopathological groups. To measure repertoire diversity the researchers used the Shannon index, while the Morisita-Horn index served to gauge how similar the tumor and blood repertoires were. TCRdb's own reprocessing of the public reads used fastp at Q25 and MiXCR and kept productive beta chains. TCRdb's processing, not the authors', yielded these V and J calls. This sample is represented by approximately 82,000 clones; around 12% of them were singletons. Of the sample, approximately 8.8% is held by the ten largest clones.

V is pruned by 1 base and J by 3 bases, leaving 7 bases of the junction without a gene match. Via the germline V gene, CDR1 is MNHNS and CDR2 SASEGT. From cysteine to phenylalanine, the CDR3 is 17 amino acids long. Solely the CDR3 DNA is kept, with 51 bases framed from the first base. This clone was detected only a few times. There is no known antigen for this receptor. No qualities accompany the bases; no much larger clone lies one base away. Here the chain combines TRBV6-1 and TRBJ1-2; 11 bases in the junction line up with TRBD1. The receptor comes from a female donor with papillary thyroid cancer or a benign thyroid nodule (not recorded which). Some clones in this sample may be carry-over from other donors' samples. The sequenced sample consisted of tumor tissue. The DNA sequence is given as TGTGCCAGCAGTGAAGAAGGACAGGGGGCGGACGACTATGGCTACACCTTC. It is translated as CASSEEGQGADDYGYTF.